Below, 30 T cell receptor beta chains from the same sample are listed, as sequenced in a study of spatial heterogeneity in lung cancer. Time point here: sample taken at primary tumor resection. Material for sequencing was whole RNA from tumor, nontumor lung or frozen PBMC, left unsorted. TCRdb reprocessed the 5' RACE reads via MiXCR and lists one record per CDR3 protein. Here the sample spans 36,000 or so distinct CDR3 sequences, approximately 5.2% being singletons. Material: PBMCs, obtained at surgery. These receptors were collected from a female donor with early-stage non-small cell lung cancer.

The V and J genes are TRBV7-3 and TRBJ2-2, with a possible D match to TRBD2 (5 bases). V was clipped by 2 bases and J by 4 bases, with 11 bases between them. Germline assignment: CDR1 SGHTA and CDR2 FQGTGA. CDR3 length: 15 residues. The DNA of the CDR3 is TGTGCCAGCAGCTTACTGGCGGGTCCCACCGGGGAGCTGTTTTTT. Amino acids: CASSLLAGPTGELFF.

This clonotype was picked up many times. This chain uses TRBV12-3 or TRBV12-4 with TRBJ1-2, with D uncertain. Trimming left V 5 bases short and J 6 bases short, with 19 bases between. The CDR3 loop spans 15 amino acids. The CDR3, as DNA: TGTGCCAGCAGTAGGATTGGACGCGGCCTAGATGGCTACACCTTC. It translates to CASSRIGRGLDGYTF.

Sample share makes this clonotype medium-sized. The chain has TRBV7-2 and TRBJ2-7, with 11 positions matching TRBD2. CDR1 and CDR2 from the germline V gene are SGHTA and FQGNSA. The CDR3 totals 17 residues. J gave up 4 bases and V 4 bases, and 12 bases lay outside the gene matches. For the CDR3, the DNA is TGTGCCAGCAGCTACCGACTAGCGGGACGGCTTGATTACGAGCAGTACTTC. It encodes CASSYRLAGRLDYEQYF.

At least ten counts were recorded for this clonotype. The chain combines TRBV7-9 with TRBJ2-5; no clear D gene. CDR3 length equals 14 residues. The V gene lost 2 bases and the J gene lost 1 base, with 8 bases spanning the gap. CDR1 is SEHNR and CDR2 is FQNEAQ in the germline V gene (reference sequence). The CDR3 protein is CASSLFGVQETQYF. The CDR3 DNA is TGTGCCAGCAGCTTATTTGGGGTCCAAGAGACCCAGTACTTC.

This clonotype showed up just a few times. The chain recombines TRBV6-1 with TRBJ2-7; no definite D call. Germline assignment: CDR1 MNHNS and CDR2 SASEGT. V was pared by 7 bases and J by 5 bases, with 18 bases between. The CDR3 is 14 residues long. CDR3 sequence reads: CASTRTASAHEQYF. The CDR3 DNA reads TGTGCCAGCACTAGAACTGCATCCGCCCACGAGCAGTACTTC.

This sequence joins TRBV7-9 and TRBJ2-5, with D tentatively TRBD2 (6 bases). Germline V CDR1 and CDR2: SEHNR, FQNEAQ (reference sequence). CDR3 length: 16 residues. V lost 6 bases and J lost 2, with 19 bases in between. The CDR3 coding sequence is TGTGCCAGCAGGTCCGGGAGTCTAGGCGGGCAAGAGACCCAGTACTTC. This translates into CASRSGSLGGQETQYF.

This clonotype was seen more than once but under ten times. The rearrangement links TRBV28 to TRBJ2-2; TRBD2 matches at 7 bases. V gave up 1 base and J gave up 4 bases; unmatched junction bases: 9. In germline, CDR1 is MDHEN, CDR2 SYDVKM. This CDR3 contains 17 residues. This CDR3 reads CASSLLGGSWGTGELFF. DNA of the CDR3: TGTGCCAGCAGTTTATTGGGCGGGAGTTGGGGCACCGGGGAGCTGTTTTTT.

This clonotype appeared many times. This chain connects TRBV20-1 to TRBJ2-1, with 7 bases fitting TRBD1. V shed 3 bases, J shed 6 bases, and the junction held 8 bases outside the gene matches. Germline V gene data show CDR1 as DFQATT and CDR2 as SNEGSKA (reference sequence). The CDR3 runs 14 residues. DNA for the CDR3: TGCAGTGCTAGGGGGACAGCCGAGAGCAATGAGCAGTTCTTC. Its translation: CSARGTAESNEQFF.

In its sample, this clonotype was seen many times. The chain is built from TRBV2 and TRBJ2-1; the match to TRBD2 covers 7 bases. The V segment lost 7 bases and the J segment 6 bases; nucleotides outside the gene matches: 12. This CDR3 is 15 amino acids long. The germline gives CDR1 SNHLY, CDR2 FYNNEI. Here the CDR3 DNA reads TGTGCCAGCAACTCCCCGGGGGGTGTGCTCAATGAGCAGTTCTTC. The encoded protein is CASNSPGGVLNEQFF.

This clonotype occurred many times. The CDR3: CASSPRAGIYEQYF. The CDR3 DNA is TGTGCCAGCAGCCCTCGTGCGGGGATCTACGAGCAGTACTTC. This sequence joins TRBV7-9 and TRBJ2-7; D may be TRBD2 (6 bases). This CDR3 has 14 residues. The germline CDR1 and CDR2 sequences are SEHNR and FQNEAQ (reference sequence). Trimming pared 5 bases from V and 3 bases from J, leaving 14 bases between. Filled out from reference TRBV7-9 and TRBJ2-7, the complete variable domain reads DTGVSQNPRHKITKRGQNVTFRCDPISEHNRLYWYRQTLGQGPEFLTYFQNEAQLEKSRLLSDRFSAERPKGSFSTLEIQRTEQGDSAMYLCASSPRAGIYEQYFGPGTRLTVT.

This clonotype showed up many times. As DNA, the CDR3 is TGTGCCAGCACTGGCCCCCGCGGGAGGGCCGCAGATACGCAGTATTTT. Encoded protein: CASTGPRGRAADTQYF. The V gene is TRBV6-2 or TRBV6-3, the J gene TRBJ2-3, with 9 nucleotides matching TRBD2. The CDR3 runs 16 residues. After removal of 7 bases from V and 4 bases from J, the junction contained 12 bases not matched to a gene. The germline CDR1 and CDR2 sequences are MNHEY and SVGEGT.

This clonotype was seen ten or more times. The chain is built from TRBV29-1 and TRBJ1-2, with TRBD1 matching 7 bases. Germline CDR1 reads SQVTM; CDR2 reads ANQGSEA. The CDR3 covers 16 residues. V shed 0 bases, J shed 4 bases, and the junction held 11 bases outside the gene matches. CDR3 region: CSVEDRGTARTYGYTF. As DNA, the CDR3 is TGCAGCGTTGAAGATCGTGGGACAGCCCGTACCTATGGCTACACCTTC.

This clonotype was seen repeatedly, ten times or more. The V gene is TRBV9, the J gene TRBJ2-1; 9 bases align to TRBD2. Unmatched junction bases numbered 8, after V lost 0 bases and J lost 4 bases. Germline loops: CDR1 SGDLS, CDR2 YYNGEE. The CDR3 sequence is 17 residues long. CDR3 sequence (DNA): TGTGCCAGCAGCGTAGAGGCGGGAGGGGGTTGGTACAATGAGCAGTTCTTC. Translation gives CASSVEAGGGWYNEQFF.

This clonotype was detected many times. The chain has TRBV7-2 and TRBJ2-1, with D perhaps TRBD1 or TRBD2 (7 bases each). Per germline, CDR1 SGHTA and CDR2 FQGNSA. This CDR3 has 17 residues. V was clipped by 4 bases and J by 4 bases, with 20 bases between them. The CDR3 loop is CASSSRPAGGEYNEQFF. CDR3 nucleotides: TGTGCCAGCAGCTCCCGGCCAGCAGGGGGGGAATACAATGAGCAGTTCTTC. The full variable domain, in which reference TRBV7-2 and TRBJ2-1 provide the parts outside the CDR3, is GAGVSQSPSNKVTEKGKDVELRCDPISGHTALYWYRQSLGQGLEFLIYFQGNSAPDKSGLPSDRFSAERTGGSVSTLTIQRTQQEDSAVYLCASSSRPAGGEYNEQFFGPGTRLTVL.

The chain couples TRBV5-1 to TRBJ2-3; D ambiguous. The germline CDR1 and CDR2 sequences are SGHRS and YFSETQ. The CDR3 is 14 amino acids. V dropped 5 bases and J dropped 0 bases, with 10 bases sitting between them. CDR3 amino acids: CASSPISSTDTQYF. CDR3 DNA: TGCGCCAGCAGTCCAATTTCTAGCACAGATACGCAGTATTTT.

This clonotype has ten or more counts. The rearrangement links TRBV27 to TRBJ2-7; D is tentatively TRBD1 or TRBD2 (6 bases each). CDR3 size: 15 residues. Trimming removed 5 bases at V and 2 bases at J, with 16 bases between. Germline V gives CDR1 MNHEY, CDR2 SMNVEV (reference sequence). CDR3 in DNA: TGTGCCAGCAGTACGGGGGCCAGGGGCACCTACGAGCAGTACTTC. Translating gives CASSTGARGTYEQYF.

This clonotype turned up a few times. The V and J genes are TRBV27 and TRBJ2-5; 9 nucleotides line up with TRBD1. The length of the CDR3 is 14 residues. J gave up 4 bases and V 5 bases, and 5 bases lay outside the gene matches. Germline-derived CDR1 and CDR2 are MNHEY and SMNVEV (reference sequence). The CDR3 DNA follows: TGTGCCAGCAGTACGAACAGGGGGCTAGAGACCCAGTACTTC. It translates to CASSTNRGLETQYF.

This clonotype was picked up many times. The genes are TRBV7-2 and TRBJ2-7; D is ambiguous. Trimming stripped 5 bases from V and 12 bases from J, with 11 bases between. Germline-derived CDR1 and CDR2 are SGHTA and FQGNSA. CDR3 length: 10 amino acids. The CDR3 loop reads CASSRRPGYF. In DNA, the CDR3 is TGTGCCAGCAGCCGCCGCCCGGGGTACTTC. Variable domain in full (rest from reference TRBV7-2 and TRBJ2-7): GAGVSQSPSNKVTEKGKDVELRCDPISGHTALYWYRQSLGQGLEFLIYFQGNSAPDKSGLPSDRFSAERTGGSVSTLTIQRTQQEDSAVYLCASSRRPGYFGPGTRLTVT.

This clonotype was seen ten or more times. CDR3 sequence (DNA): TGCAGGGCTGGGGGCACTGAAGCTTTCTTT. Amino acid sequence: CRAGGTEAFF. V and J are TRBV29-1 and TRBJ1-1; D is perhaps TRBD1 (5 bases). This CDR3 is built from 10 residues. In germline, CDR1 is SQVTM, CDR2 ANQGSEA.

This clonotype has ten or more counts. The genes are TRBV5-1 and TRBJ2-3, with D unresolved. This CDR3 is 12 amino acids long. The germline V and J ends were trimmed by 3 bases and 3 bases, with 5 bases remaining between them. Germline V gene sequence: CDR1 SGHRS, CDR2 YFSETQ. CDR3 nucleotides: TGCGCCAGCAGCTGGAGTACAGATACGCAGTATTTT. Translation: CASSWSTDTQYF.

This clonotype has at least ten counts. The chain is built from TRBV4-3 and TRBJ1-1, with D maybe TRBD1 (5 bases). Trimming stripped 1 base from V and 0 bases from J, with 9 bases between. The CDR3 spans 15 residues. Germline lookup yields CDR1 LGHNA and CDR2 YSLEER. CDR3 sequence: CASSQVGTLNTEAFF. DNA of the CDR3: TGCGCCAGCAGCCAAGTCGGGACTTTGAACACTGAAGCTTTCTTT.

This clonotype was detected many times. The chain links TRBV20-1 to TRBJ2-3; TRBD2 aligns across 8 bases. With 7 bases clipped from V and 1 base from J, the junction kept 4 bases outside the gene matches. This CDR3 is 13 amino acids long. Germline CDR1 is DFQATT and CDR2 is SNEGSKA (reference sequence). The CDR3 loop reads CSGTTSGTDTQYF. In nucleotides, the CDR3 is TGCAGTGGGACGACTAGCGGCACAGATACGCAGTATTTT.

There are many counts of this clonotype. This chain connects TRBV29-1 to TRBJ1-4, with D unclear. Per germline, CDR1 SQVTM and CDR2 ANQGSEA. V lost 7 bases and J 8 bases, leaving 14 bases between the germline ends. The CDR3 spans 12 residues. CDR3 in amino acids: CSGGSPGEKLFF. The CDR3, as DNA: TGCAGCGGAGGCAGCCCGGGGGAAAAACTGTTTTTT.

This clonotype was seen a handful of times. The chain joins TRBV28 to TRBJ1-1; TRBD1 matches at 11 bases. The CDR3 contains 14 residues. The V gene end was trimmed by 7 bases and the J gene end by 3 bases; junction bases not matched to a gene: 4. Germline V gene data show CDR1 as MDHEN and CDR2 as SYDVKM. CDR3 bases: TGTGCCAGCAAGCCGGGACAGGGGGACACTGAAGCTTTCTTT. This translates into CASKPGQGDTEAFF.

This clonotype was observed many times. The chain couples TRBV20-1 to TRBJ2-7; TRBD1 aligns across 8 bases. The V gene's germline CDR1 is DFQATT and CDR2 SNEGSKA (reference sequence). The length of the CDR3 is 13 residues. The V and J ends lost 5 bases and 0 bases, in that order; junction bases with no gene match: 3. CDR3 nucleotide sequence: TGCAGTGCTCGACAGGGGTTCTCCTACGAGCAGTACTTC. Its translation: CSARQGFSYEQYF.

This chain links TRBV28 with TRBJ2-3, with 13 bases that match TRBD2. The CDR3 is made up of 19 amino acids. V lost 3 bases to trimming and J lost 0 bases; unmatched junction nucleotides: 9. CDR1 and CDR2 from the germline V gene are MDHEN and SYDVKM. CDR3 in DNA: TGTGCCAGCAGTTTCGAGACTAGCGGGAGGAGTTATAGCACAGATACGCAGTATTTT. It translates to CASSFETSGRSYSTDTQYF. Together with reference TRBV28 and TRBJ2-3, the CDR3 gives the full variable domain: DVKVTQSSRYLVKRTGEKVFLECVQDMDHENMFWYRQDPGLGLRLIYFSYDVKMKEKGDIPEGYSVSREKKERFSLILESASTNQTSMYLCASSFETSGRSYSTDTQYFGPGTRLTVL.

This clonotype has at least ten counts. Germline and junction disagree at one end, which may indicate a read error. The CDR3 nucleotides read TGTGCTAGCAGCTTAGCGGGGCCGGGGGAGACCCAGTACTTC. Translating it yields CASSLAGPGETQYF. J is TRBJ2-5 and V is TRBV7-7, with 8 bases fitting TRBD2. This CDR3 has 14 residues. Looked up from germline, CDR1 is SSHAT and CDR2 is FNYEAQ (reference sequence).

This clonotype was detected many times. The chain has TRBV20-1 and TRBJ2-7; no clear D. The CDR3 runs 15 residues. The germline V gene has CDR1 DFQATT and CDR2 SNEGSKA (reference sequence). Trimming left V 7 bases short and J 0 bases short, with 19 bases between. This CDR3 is CSVQAQRISSYEQYF. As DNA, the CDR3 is TGCAGTGTTCAAGCCCAGCGTATTAGCTCCTACGAGCAGTACTTC.

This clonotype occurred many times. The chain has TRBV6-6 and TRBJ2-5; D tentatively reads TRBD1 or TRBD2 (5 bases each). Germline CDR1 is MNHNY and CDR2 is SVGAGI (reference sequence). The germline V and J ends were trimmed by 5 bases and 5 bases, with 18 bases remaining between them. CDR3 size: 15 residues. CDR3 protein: CASSPTQQGRETQYF. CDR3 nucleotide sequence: TGTGCCAGCAGTCCGACACAGCAGGGACGGGAGACCCAGTACTTC.

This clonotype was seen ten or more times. The CDR3 DNA reads as TGTGCCAGCATCGGTGCGACGAACGGGGAGCTGTTTTTT. It yields the protein CASIGATNGELFF. V is TRBV2 and J is TRBJ2-2; D not resolved. Per the germline V gene, CDR1 is SNHLY and CDR2 is FYNNEI. CDR3 size: 13 residues. V lost 7 bases and J 7 bases, leaving 13 bases between the germline ends. The entire variable domain, with the rest obtained from reference TRBV2 and TRBJ2-2, is as follows: EPEVTQTPSHQVTQMGQEVILRCVPISNHLYFYWYRQILGQKVEFLVSFYNNEISEKSEIFDDQFSVERPDGSNFTLKIRSTKLEDSAMYFCASIGATNGELFFGEGSRLTVL.